The 13 T cell receptor beta chains given below trace back to one sample, sequenced in a study of blood T cell repertoires in COVID-19. The table came from immunoSEQ multiplex PCR; TCRdb's copy has only in-frame clones and leaves some out. The table lists about 380,000 clones, 90% of them singletons. Source material: peripheral blood. These receptors were collected from a young man with active or convalescent COVID-19.

The rearrangement uses TRBV25-1 and TRBJ2-5, with 7 bases aligning to TRBD1. The CDR3 covers 15 residues. After removal of 6 bases from V and 1 base from J, the junction contained 8 bases not matched to a gene. Per the germline V gene, CDR1 is MGHDK and CDR2 is SYGVNS. The CDR3 sequence is CASSPSGQFQETQYF. DNA for the CDR3: TGTGCCAGCAGCCCTTCGGGACAGTTCCAAGAGACCCAGTACTTC.

The chain joins TRBV18 to TRBJ1-1; TRBD1 matches 8 bases. The CDR3 length is 13 residues. J lost 8 bases, V lost 3 bases, and 5 bases had no gene match. Germline V gene sequence: CDR1 KGHSH, CDR2 LQKENI. The CDR3 loop reads CASSPGQGKEAFF. The CDR3 DNA follows: TGTGCCAGCTCACCCGGACAGGGCAAAGAAGCTTTCTTT.

The chain is built from TRBV7-2 and TRBJ2-7; 7 nucleotides match TRBD2. Germline CDR1 reads SGHTA; CDR2 reads FQGNSA. CDR3 length: 14 residues. Unmatched junction bases numbered 2, after V lost 1 base and J lost 2 bases. Here the CDR3 DNA reads TGTGCCAGCAGCTTAGACGGGGGGACCTACGAGCAGTACTTC. This gives the protein CASSLDGGTYEQYF.

The chain combines TRBV9 with TRBJ1-1; D is undetermined. With 0 bases removed from V and 2 bases from J, the gap between germline ends came to 11 bases. The germline gives CDR1 SGDLS, CDR2 YYNGEE. This CDR3 has 15 amino acids. The CDR3 is CASSVGGSANTEAFF. CDR3 sequence (DNA): TGTGCCAGCAGCGTAGGAGGGTCGGCAAACACTGAAGCTTTCTTT.

V usage is TRBV18 and J usage is TRBJ2-5; D is perhaps TRBD2 (5 bases). The CDR3 is made up of 16 amino acids. CDR1 KGHSH and CDR2 LQKENI come from the germline V gene. V lost 4 bases and J 3 bases, leaving 18 bases between the germline ends. The CDR3 nucleotides are TGTGCCAGCTCACAAACTCGGACTGGATCCAAAGAGACCCAGTACTTC. This encodes CASSQTRTGSKETQYF.

The chain uses TRBV28 and TRBJ2-5; 11 bases agree with TRBD2. Germline CDR1 reads MDHEN; CDR2 reads SYDVKM. V shed 2 bases and J 6 bases; nucleotides not matched to a gene: 8. The CDR3 is 16 residues long. The CDR3 DNA reads as TGTGCCAGCAGTTTAGGTCTAGCGGGGGGTACAAAGACCCAGTACTTC. Encoded protein: CASSLGLAGGTKTQYF.

V usage is TRBV18 and J usage is TRBJ2-5; 9 bases map to TRBD1. Germline trimming cut 3 bases from V and 5 bases from J; bases unmatched to any gene: 7. Germline assignment: CDR1 KGHSH and CDR2 LQKENI. The length of the CDR3 is 15 residues. CDR3 nucleotides: TGTGCCAGCTCACCGACAGGGGGTCTGGTGGAGACCCAGTACTTC. Translating it yields CASSPTGGLVETQYF.

This clone has just a few counts. The V and J genes are TRBV4-1 and TRBJ1-1, with D tentatively TRBD1 (6 bases). The CDR3 spans 15 residues. Trimming left V 1 base short and J 1 base short, with 10 bases between. Germline V gene data show CDR1 as MGHRA and CDR2 as YSYEKL. CDR3 in DNA: TGCGCCAGCAGCCAAGTCGGGACACAGAACACTGAAGCTTTCTTT. Its protein is CASSQVGTQNTEAFF.

In regard to this clone: Other DNA variants within this sample encode the same CDR3. This chain links TRBV6-2 or TRBV6-3 with TRBJ2-7; 8 bases are a match to TRBD2. V dropped 6 bases and J dropped 1; count of bases not matched to a gene: 8. This CDR3 is 15 amino acids long. Germline CDR1 reads MNHEY; CDR2 reads SVGEGT. The CDR3 reads CASSSGGHLSYEQYF. The CDR3 nucleotides are TGTGCCAGCAGCAGCGGGGGACATCTGTCCTACGAGCAGTACTTC.

The rearrangement joins TRBV7-8 to TRBJ1-1; TRBD1 matches at 7 bases. The junction had 16 bases not matched to a gene; V was cut back by 4 bases and J by 5 bases. The V gene's germline CDR1 is SGHVS and CDR2 FQNEAQ. The CDR3 runs 17 residues. The CDR3 DNA sequence: TGTGCCAGCAGCTACCCCGGACAGGCTATTATGGGAACTGAAGCTTTCTTT. It encodes CASSYPGQAIMGTEAFF.

The chain employs TRBV18 and TRBJ1-6; 7 positions agree with TRBD1. From germline, CDR1 is KGHSH and CDR2 LQKENI. V lost 2 bases to trimming and J lost 5 bases; unmatched junction nucleotides: 3. CDR3 length: 15 amino acids. The CDR3 is CASSPLGQDNSPLHF. For the CDR3, the DNA is TGTGCCAGCTCACCATTAGGACAGGATAATTCACCCCTCCACTTT.

The V and J genes are TRBV10-3 and TRBJ1-1, with 10 bases aligning to TRBD1. CDR1 and CDR2 from the germline V gene are ENHRY and SYGVKD. The CDR3 has 16 amino acids. Germline trimming cut 2 bases from V and 3 bases from J; bases unmatched to any gene: 6. Here the CDR3 DNA reads TGTGCCATCAGTGAGCGGACAGGGGGGGCCGACACTGAAGCTTTCTTT. Translating it yields CAISERTGGADTEAFF.

The chain uses TRBV12-3 or TRBV12-4 and TRBJ2-3; D is perhaps TRBD1 (6 bases). The CDR3 totals 13 residues. V lost 10 bases and J 2 bases, leaving 13 bases between the germline ends. The CDR3 DNA follows: TGTGCCATCTCGGGACACCTCACAGATACGCAGTATTTT. It translates to CAISGHLTDTQYF.